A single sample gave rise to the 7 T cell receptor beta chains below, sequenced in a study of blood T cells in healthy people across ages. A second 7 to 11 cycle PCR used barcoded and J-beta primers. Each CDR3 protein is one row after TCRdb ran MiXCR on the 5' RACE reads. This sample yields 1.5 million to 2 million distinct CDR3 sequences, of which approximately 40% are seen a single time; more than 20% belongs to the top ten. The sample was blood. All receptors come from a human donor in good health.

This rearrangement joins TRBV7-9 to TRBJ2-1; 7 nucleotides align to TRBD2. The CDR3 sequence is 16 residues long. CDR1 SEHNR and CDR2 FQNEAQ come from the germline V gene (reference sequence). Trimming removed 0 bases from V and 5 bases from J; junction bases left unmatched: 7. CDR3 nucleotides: TGTGCCAGCAGCTTAGCACCAGCGGGAAAACACAATGAGCAGTTCTTC. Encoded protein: CASSLAPAGKHNEQFF.

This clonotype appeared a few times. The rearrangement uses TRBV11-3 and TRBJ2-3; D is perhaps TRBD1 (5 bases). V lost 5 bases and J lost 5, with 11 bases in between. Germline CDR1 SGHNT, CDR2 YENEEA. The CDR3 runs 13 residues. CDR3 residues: CASSKPDRDTQYF. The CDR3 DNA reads TGTGCCAGCAGCAAACCTGACAGAGATACGCAGTATTTT. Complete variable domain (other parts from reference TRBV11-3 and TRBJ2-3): EAGVVQSPRYKIIEKKQPVAFWCNPISGHNTLYWYLQNLGQGPELLIRYENEEAVDDSQLPKDRFSAERLKGVDSTLKIQPAELGDSAVYLCASSKPDRDTQYFGPGTRLTVL.

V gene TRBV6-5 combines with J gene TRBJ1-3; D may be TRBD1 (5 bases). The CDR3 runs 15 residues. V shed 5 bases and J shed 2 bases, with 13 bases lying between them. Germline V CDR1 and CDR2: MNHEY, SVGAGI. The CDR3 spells CASSPQGMAGNTIYF. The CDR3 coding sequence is TGTGCCAGCAGTCCTCAGGGAATGGCTGGAAACACCATATATTTT.

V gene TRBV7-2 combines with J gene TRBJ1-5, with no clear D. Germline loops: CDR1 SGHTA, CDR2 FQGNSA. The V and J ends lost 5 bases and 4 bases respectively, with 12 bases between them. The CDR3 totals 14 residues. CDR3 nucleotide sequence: TGTGCCAGCAGCATCCGGGAGGGTAATCAGCCCCAGCATTTT. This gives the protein CASSIREGNQPQHF. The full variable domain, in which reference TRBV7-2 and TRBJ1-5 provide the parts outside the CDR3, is GAGVSQSPSNKVTEKGKDVELRCDPISGHTALYWYRQSLGQGLEFLIYFQGNSAPDKSGLPSDRFSAERTGGSVSTLTIQRTQQEDSAVYLCASSIREGNQPQHFGDGTRLSIL.

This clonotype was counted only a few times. The CDR3 loop reads CASSSPVGSQETQYF. CDR3 DNA sequence: TGTGCCAGCAGCTCCCCGGTGGGTAGTCAAGAGACCCAGTACTTC. The chain combines TRBV7-6 with TRBJ2-5; D is ambiguous. V shed 4 bases and J shed 2 bases, with 14 bases lying between them. The CDR3 consists of 15 residues. Germline V lookup: CDR1 SGHVS, CDR2 FNYEAQ.

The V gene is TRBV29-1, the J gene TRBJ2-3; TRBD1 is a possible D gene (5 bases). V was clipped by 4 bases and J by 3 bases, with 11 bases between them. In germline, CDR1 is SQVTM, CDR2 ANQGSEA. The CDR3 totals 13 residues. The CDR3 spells CSVATRQTDTQYF. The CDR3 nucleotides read TGCAGCGTTGCTACCCGACAGACAGATACGCAGTATTTT.

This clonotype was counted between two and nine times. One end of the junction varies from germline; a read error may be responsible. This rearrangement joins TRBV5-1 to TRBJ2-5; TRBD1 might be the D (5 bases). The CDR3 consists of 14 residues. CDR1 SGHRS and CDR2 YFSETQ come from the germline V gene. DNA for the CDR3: TGCGCCAGTAGCTTGGCCCCAGGGTTGGAGACCCAGTACTTC. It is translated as CASSLAPGLETQYF.